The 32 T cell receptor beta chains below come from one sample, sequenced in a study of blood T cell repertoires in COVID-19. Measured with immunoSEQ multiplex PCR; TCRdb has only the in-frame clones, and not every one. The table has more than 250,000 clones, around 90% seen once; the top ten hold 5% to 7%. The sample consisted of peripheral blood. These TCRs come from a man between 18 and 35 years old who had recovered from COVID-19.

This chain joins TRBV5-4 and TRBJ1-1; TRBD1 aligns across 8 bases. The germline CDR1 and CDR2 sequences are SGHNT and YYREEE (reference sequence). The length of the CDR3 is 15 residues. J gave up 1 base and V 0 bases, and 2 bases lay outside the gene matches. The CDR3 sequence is CASSLAGTGNTEAFF. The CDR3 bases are TGTGCCAGCAGCTTGGCCGGGACAGGGAACACTGAAGCTTTCTTT.

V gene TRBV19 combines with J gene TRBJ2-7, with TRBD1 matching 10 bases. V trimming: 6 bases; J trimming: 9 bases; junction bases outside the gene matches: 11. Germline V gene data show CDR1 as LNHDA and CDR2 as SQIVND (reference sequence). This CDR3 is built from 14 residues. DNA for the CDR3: TGTGCCAGTAGCATTGACGAGACAGGGGGCACGCAGTACTTC. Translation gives CASSIDETGGTQYF.

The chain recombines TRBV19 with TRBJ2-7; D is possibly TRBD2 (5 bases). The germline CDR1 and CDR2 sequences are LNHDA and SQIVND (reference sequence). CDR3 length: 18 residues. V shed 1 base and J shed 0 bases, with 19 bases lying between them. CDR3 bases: TGTGCCAGTAGTATAGCAGGTCCTAAGGAGGCCTACTCCTACGAGCAGTACTTC. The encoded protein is CASSIAGPKEAYSYEQYF.

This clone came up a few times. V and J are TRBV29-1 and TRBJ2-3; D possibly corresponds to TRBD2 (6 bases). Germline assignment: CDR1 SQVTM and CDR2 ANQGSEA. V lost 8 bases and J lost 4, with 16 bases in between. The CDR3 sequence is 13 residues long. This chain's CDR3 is CSTGGEVADTQYF. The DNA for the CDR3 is TGCAGCACAGGTGGGGAGGTCGCAGATACGCAGTATTTT.

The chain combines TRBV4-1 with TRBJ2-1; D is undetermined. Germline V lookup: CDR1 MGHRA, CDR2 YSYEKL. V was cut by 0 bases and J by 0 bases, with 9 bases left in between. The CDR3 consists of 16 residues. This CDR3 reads CASSQDGPNSYNEQFF. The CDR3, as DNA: TGCGCCAGCAGCCAAGATGGCCCGAACTCCTACAATGAGCAGTTCTTC.

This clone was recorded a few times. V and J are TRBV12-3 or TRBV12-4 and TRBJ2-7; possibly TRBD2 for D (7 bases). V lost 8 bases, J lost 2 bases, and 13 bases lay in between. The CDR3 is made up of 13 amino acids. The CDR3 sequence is CASGGAVTYEQYF. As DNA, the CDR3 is TGTGCCAGCGGGGGGGCAGTAACCTACGAGCAGTACTTC.

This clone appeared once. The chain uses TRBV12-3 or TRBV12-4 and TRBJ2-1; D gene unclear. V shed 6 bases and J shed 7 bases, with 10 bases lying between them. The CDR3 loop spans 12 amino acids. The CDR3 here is CASSLLSNEQFF. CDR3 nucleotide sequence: TGTGCCAGCAGCCTCCTTAGTAATGAGCAGTTCTTC.

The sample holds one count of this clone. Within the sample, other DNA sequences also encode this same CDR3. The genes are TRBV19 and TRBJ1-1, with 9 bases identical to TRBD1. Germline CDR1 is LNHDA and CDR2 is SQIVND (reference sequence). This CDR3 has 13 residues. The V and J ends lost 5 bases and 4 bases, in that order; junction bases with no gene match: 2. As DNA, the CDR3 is TGTGCCAGTAGTCCGACAGGGGGCACTGAAGCTTTCTTT. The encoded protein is CASSPTGGTEAFF.

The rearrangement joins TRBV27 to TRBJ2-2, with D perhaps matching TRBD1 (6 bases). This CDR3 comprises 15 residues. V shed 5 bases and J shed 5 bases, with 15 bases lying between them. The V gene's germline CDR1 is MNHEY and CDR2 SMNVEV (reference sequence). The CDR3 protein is CASSPYRVGTGELFF. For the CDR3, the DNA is TGTGCCAGCAGTCCGTACAGGGTTGGGACCGGGGAGCTGTTTTTT.

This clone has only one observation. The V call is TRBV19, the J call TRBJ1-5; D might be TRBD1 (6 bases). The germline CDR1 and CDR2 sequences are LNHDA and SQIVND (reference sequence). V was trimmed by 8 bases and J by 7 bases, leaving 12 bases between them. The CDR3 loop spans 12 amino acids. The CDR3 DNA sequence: TGTGCCAGTGCTAGGGGGGGGCAGCCCCAGCATTTT. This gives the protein CASARGGQPQHF.

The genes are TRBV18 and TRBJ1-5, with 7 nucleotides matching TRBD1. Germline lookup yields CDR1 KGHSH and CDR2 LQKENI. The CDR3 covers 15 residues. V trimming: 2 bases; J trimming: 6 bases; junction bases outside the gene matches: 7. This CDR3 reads CASSPDRDNPQPQHF. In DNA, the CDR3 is TGTGCCAGCTCACCAGACAGGGACAATCCTCAGCCCCAGCATTTT.

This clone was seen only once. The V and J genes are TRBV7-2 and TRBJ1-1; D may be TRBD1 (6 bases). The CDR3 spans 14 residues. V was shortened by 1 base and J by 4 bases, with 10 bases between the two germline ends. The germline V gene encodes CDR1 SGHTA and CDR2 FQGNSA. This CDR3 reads CASSLVRDTTEAFF. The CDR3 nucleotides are TGTGCCAGCAGCTTAGTCCGGGACACCACTGAAGCTTTCTTT.

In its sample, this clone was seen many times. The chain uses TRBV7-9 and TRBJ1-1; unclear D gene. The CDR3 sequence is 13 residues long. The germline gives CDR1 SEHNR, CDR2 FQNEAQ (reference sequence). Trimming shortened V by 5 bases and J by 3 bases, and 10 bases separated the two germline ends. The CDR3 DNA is TGTGCCAGCAGCCCGGTCGGGGACACTGAAGCTTTCTTT. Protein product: CASSPVGDTEAFF.

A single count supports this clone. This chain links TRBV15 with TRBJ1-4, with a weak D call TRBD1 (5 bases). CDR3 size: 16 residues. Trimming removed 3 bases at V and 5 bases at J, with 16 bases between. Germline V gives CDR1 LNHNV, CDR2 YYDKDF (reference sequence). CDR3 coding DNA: TGTGCCACCAGCAGCCCCGGCCAGGGTTTGAATGAAAAACTGTTTTTT. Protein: CATSSPGQGLNEKLFF.

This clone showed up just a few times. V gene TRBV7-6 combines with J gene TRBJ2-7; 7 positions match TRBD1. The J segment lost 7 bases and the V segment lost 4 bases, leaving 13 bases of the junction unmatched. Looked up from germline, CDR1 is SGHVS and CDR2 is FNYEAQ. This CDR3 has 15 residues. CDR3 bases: TGTGCCAGCAGCTCGCCCACAGGGGCCTTCACGGAGCAGTACTTC. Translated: CASSSPTGAFTEQYF.

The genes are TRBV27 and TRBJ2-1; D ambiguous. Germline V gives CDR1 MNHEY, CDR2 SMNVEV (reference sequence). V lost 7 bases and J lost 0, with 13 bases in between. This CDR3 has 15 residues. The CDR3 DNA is TGTGCCAGCACCCTCACCCCGAGCTCCTACAATGAGCAGTTCTTC. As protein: CASTLTPSSYNEQFF.

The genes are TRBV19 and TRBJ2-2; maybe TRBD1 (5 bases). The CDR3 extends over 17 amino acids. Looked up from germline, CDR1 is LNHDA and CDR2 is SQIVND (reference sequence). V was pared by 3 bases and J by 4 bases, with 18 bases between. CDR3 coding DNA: TGTGCCAGTAGTATGGCCAGGGTGTCAGAAAGCACCGGGGAGCTGTTTTTT. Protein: CASSMARVSESTGELFF.

The chain's CDR3 is CASSHSLSLWDIQYF. The CDR3 coding sequence is TGTGCCAGCAGCCATAGCCTATCATTATGGGACATTCAGTACTTC. The chain combines TRBV7-6 with TRBJ2-4; D gene ambiguous. This CDR3 contains 15 residues. Looked up from germline, CDR1 is SGHVS and CDR2 is FNYEAQ. V was pared by 5 bases and J by 8 bases, with 19 bases between. Filled out from reference TRBV7-6 and TRBJ2-4, the complete variable domain reads GAGVSQSPRYKVTKRGQDVALRCDPISGHVSLYWYRQALGQGPEFLTYFNYEAQQDKSGLPNDRFSAERPEGSISTLTIQRTEQRDSAMYRCASSHSLSLWDIQYFGAGTRLSVL.

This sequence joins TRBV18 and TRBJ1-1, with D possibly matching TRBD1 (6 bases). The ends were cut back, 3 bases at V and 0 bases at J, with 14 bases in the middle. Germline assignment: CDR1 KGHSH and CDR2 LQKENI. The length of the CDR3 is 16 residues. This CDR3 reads CASSPPGHTMNTEAFF. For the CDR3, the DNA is TGTGCCAGCTCACCCCCGGGACATACAATGAACACTGAAGCTTTCTTT.

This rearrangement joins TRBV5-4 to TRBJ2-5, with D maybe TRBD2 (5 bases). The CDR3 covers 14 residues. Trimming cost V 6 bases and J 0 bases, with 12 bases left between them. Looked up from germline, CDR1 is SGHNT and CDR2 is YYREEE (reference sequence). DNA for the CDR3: TGTGCCAGCACCGCACGGGGATACCAAGAGACCCAGTACTTC. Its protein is CASTARGYQETQYF.

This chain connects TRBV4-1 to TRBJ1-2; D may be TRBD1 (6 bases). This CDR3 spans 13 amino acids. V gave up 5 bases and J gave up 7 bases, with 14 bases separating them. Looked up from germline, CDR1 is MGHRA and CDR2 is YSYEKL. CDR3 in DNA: TGCGCCAGCAGCGCAAGTACAGGGAGTGGCTACACCTTC. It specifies CASSASTGSGYTF.

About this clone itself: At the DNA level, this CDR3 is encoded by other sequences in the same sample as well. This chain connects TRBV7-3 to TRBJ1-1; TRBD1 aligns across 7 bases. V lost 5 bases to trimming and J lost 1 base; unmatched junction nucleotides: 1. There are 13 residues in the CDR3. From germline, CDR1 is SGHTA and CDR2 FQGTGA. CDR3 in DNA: TGTGCCAGCAGCCGGGACAGGAACACTGAAGCTTTCTTT. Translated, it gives CASSRDRNTEAFF.

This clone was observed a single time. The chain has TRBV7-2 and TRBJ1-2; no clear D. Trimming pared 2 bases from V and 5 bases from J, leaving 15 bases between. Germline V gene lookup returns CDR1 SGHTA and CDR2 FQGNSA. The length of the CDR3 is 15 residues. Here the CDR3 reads CASSLSGISYYGYTF. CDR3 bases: TGTGCCAGCAGCTTATCCGGGATCTCGTATTATGGCTACACCTTC.

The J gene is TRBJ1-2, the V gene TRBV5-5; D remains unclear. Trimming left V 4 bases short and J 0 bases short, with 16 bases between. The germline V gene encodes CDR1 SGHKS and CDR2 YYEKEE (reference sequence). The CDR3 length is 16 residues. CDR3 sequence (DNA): TGTGCCAGCAGCCGAGCGGACGGAGAAACTAACTATGGCTACACCTTC. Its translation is CASSRADGETNYGYTF.

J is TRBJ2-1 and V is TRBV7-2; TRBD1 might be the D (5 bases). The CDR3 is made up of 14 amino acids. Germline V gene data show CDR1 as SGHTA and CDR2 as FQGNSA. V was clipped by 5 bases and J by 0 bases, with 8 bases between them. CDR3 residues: CASSRDSSYNEQFF. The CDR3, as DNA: TGTGCCAGCAGCCGCGACAGCTCCTACAATGAGCAGTTCTTC.

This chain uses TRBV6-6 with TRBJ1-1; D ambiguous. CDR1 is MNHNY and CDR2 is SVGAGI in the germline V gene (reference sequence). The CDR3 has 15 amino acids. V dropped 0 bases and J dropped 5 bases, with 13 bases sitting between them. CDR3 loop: CASSYSKQGGTEAFF. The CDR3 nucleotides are TGTGCCAGCAGTTACTCGAAACAAGGAGGTACTGAAGCTTTCTTT.

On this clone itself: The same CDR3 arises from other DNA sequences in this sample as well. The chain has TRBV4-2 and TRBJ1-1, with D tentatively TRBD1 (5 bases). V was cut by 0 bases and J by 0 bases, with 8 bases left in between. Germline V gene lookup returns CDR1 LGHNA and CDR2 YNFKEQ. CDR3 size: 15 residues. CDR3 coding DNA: TGTGCCAGCAGCCAAGAAGGACAAATGAACACTGAAGCTTTCTTT. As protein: CASSQEGQMNTEAFF.

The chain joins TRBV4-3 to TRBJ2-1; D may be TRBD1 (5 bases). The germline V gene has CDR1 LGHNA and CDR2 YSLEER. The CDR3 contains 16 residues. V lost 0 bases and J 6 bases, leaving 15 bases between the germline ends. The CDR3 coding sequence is TGCGCCAGCAGCCAAGATGGAAGGAACACAGGCAATGAGCAGTTCTTC. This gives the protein CASSQDGRNTGNEQFF.

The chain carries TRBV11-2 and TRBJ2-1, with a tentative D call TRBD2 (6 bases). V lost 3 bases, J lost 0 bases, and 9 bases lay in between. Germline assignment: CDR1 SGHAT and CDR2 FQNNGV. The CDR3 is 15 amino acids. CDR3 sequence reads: CASSLGGSSYNEQFF. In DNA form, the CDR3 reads TGTGCCAGCAGCTTGGGGGGTAGCTCCTACAATGAGCAGTTCTTC.

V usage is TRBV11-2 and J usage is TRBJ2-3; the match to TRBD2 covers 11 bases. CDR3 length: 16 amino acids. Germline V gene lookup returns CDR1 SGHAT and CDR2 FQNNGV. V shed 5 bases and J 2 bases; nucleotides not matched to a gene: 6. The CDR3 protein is CASSPGTSGITDTQYF. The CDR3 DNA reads TGTGCCAGCAGCCCAGGGACTAGCGGCATCACAGATACGCAGTATTTT.

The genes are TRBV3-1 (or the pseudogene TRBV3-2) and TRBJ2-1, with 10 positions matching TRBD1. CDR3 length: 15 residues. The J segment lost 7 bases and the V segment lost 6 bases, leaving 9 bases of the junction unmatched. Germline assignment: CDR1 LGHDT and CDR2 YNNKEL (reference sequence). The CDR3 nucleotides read TGTGCCAGCAGGAACTCGGGGACAGGGGTAAATGAGCAGTTCTTC. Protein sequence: CASRNSGTGVNEQFF.

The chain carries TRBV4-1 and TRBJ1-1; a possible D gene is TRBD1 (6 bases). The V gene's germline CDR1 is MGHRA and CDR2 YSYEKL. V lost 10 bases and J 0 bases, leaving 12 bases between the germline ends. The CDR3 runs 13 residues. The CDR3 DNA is TGCGCCACCTCGGACAGCATGAACACTGAAGCTTTCTTT. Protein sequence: CATSDSMNTEAFF.